The source of this T cell receptor (beta chain) is a study of CD8+CD57+ T cells in acquired aplastic anemia. Study-level findings and limits: Patients and controls were found to share approximately 31 CD8+ CDR3 sequences.

This clonotype was recorded at least ten times. Its cognate antigen is unknown. The CDR3 has 11 residues. V was cut by 6 bases and J by 11 bases, with 11 bases left in between. Looked up from germline, CDR1 is LGHDT and CDR2 is YNNKEL (reference sequence). CDR3 and TCR beta VDJ profiling relied on genomic DNA as the template. TCRdb re-called the reads with MiXCR, one entry per CDR3 protein. The table has about 170,000 distinct CDR3 sequences, 40% to 50% seen once. Flow cytometry had shown expanded CD8+CD57+ cells in the patients chosen for sequencing. The sequence was obtained from a human donor with aplastic anemia. The specimen sequenced was sorted CD4+, CD8+, or CD8+CD57+ T cells (not recorded which) from PBMCs. J is TRBJ2-1 and V is TRBV3-1, with TRBD2 as a possible D gene (7 bases). Written as DNA, the CDR3 is TGTGCCAGCAGACGGGGGGACAAGCAGTTCTTC. It encodes CASRRGDKQFF.